The sequence of this T cell receptor beta chain was determined in a study of T cell changes during pregnancy in multiple sclerosis. This clone appeared a few times. TCRdb's table, derived via immunoSEQ multiplex PCR, lists solely in-frame clones and lacks some. The sample shows over 25,000 clones, approximately 92% of them seen only once. This CDR3 is built from 11 residues. Germline assignment: CDR1 GTSNPN and CDR2 SVGIG (reference sequence). After removal of 2 bases from V and 8 bases from J, the junction contained 3 bases not matched to a gene. The material sequenced was CD4+ T cells from peripheral blood mononuclear cells, taken in the first trimester of pregnancy. The TCR comes from a female donor with multiple sclerosis, enrolled in a pregnancy study. V gene TRBV30 combines with J gene TRBJ2-7; TRBD2 matches 7 bases. The CDR3 DNA follows: TGTGCCTGGAGTTGGGAGGGACAGCAGTACTTC. Residues: CAWSWEGQQYF.